Listed here are 13 T cell receptor beta chains from one sample, sequenced in a study of vaccination effects on CD4 cells after COVID-19. Assay used: immunoSEQ multiplex PCR; TCRdb lists only in-frame clones, some missing. The table shows about 40,000 clones, with approximately 70% occurring only once. Antigens for these TCRs are unknown. When nine to ten days of culture had elapsed, CD4+ T cells were isolated. All participants had two doses of either the BNT162b2 or mRNA-1273 vaccine. The input for sequencing was CD4+ T cells from PBMCs cultured without peptide, taken after COVID-19 vaccination. The receptor source for this set is a human donor who received a COVID-19 vaccine.

The chain links TRBV9 to TRBJ1-1, with a tentative D call TRBD1 (6 bases). This CDR3 is built from 14 residues. The V gene lost 3 bases and the J gene lost 4 bases, with 13 bases spanning the gap. The germline V gene encodes CDR1 SGDLS and CDR2 YYNGEE. For the CDR3, the DNA is TGTGCCAGCAGCGCAGAAGGGGGTGTCACTGAAGCTTTCTTT. Translated: CASSAEGGVTEAFF.

This clone showed up just once. V gene TRBV28 combines with J gene TRBJ1-2; D unclear. The V end lost 5 bases, the J end lost 1 base, and 11 bases lay between the germline ends. Germline-derived CDR1 and CDR2 are MDHEN and SYDVKM. CDR3 size: 14 residues. CDR3 sequence reads: CASSTTPDNYGYTF. CDR3 nucleotides: TGTGCCAGCAGTACCACCCCGGATAACTATGGCTACACCTTC.

This chain connects TRBV5-1 to TRBJ2-5, with unresolved D. The V end was cut by 2 bases, the J end by 4 bases, with 6 bases between. The CDR3 is made up of 12 amino acids. Germline CDR1 reads SGHRS; CDR2 reads YFSETQ. This CDR3 is CASSLSRETQYF. The CDR3 bases are TGCGCCAGCAGCTTATCTCGAGAGACCCAGTACTTC.

The rearrangement joins TRBV10-2 to TRBJ1-2; TRBD1 is a possible D gene (5 bases). The germline V gene encodes CDR1 WSHSY and CDR2 SAAADI. The ends were cut back, 0 bases at V and 4 bases at J, with 15 bases in the middle. The length of the CDR3 is 16 residues. DNA of the CDR3: TGCGCCAGCAGTGAGTCCACCCCAGGGCTGGGCTATGGCTACACCTTC. Amino acid sequence: CASSESTPGLGYGYTF.

This chain uses TRBV27 with TRBJ1-1, with D perhaps TRBD1 (6 bases). With 5 bases removed from V and 1 base from J, the gap between germline ends came to 8 bases. The CDR3 totals 13 residues. CDR1 and CDR2 (germline): MNHEY, SMNVEV (reference sequence). CDR3 region: CASSVGQNTEAFF. The CDR3 nucleotides read TGTGCCAGCAGTGTGGGACAGAACACTGAAGCTTTCTTT.

This clone was recorded once. CDR3 loop: CASSQDVGHLGGGGYTF. In DNA, the CDR3 is TGCGCCAGCAGCCAAGACGTCGGACACCTTGGAGGGGGTGGCTACACCTTC. The chain has TRBV4-1 and TRBJ1-2; a possible D gene is TRBD1 (6 bases). Germline V gene sequence: CDR1 MGHRA, CDR2 YSYEKL. V was cut by 0 bases and J by 7 bases, with 21 bases left in between. The CDR3 runs 17 residues.

A few counts support this clone. V gene TRBV2 combines with J gene TRBJ1-5, with a possible D match to TRBD1 (6 bases). V was pared by 6 bases and J by 0 bases, with 9 bases between. The CDR3 extends over 14 amino acids. Germline values: CDR1 SNHLY, CDR2 FYNNEI. The CDR3, as DNA: TGTGCCAGCAGGGGACAAAATAGCAATCAGCCCCAGCATTTT. Its translation: CASRGQNSNQPQHF.

The chain combines TRBV14 with TRBJ2-7; 9 nucleotides match TRBD1. The CDR3 has 16 amino acids. The germline CDR1 and CDR2 sequences are SGHDN and FVKESK. V shed 1 base, J shed 6 bases, and the junction held 10 bases outside the gene matches. CDR3: CASSQGLGQGWGEQYF. In DNA form, the CDR3 reads TGTGCCAGCAGCCAAGGATTGGGACAGGGCTGGGGCGAGCAGTACTTC.

This chain uses TRBV12-3 or TRBV12-4 with TRBJ1-3; tentative D call: TRBD1 (5 bases). V lost 8 bases and J 4 bases, leaving 9 bases between the germline ends. The CDR3 has 12 residues. The CDR3 here is CASQGYGNTIYF. The CDR3 DNA reads TGTGCCAGCCAGGGATACGGAAACACCATATATTTT.

The count of this clone is one. This chain uses TRBV3-1 (or the pseudogene TRBV3-2) with TRBJ1-3, with a possible D match to TRBD1 (5 bases). CDR3 length: 18 residues. V was clipped by 5 bases and J by 4 bases, with 24 bases between them. Per germline, CDR1 LGHDT and CDR2 YNNKEL (reference sequence). The CDR3 protein is CASSSRPQPLGPGNTIYF. CDR3 coding DNA: TGTGCCAGCAGCTCCCGGCCGCAGCCCTTGGGGCCAGGAAACACCATATATTTT.

This rearrangement joins TRBV2 to TRBJ1-2; D is undetermined. V gave up 6 bases and J gave up 4 bases, with 18 bases separating them. The CDR3 runs to 15 residues. In germline, CDR1 is SNHLY, CDR2 FYNNEI. The CDR3 protein is CASRETDWSLYGYTF. CDR3 sequence (DNA): TGTGCCAGCAGAGAAACTGACTGGTCCCTCTATGGCTACACCTTC.

The chain recombines TRBV2 with TRBJ2-7; 9 bases fit TRBD1. The V gene end was trimmed by 7 bases and the J gene end by 5 bases; junction bases not matched to a gene: 12. The CDR3 totals 15 residues. Germline V lookup: CDR1 SNHLY, CDR2 FYNNEI. CDR3 sequence: CASKHDRGFPHEQYF. CDR3 coding DNA: TGTGCCAGCAAGCACGACAGGGGGTTTCCCCACGAGCAGTACTTC.

This chain links TRBV21-1 with TRBJ2-3. TRBV21-1 is a pseudogene locus. This CDR3 comprises 14 residues. For the CDR3, the DNA is TGTGCCAGCAGCAATGTCCGGCGCACAGATACGCAGTATTTT. Protein: CASSNVRRTDTQYF.